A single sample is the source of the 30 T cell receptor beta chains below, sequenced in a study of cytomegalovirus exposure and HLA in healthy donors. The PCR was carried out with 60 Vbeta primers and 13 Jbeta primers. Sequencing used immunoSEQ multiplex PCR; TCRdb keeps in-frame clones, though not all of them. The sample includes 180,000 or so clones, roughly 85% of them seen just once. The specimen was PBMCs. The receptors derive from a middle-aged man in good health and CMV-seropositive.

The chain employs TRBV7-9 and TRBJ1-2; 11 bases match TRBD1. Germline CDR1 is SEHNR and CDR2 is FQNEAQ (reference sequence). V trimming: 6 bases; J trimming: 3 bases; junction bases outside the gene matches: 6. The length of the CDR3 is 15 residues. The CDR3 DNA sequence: TGTGCCAGCAGGCCCGGGACAGGGGGTGACTATGGCTACACCTTC. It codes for CASRPGTGGDYGYTF.

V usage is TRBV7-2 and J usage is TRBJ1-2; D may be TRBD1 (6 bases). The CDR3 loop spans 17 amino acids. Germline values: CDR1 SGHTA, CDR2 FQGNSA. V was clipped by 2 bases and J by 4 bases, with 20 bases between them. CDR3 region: CASSLFPPGQGSYGYTF. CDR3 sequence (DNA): TGTGCCAGCAGCTTATTCCCCCCTGGGCAGGGGTCCTATGGCTACACCTTC.

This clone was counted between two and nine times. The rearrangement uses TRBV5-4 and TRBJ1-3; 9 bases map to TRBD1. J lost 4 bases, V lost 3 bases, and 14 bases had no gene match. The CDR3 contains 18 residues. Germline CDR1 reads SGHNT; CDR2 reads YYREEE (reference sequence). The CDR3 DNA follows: TGTGCCAGCAGCTCTGGGGGGGCTCCGGGACAGGGCGGAAACACCATATATTTT. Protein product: CASSSGGAPGQGGNTIYF. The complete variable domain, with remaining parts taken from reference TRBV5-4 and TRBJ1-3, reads ETGVTQSPTHLIKTRGQQVTLRCSSQSGHNTVSWYQQALGQGPQFIFQYYREEENGRGNFPPRFSGLQFPNYSSELNVNALELDDSALYLCASSSGGAPGQGGNTIYFGEGSWLTVV.

The CDR3 DNA reads as TGTGCCAGCAGCGTCCTTCAGGGCTCTGGGGCCAACGTCCTGACTTTC. Its translation is CASSVLQGSGANVLTF. This rearrangement joins TRBV9 to TRBJ2-6; TRBD1 is a possible D gene (5 bases). The CDR3 covers 16 residues. Germline CDR1 is SGDLS and CDR2 is YYNGEE. Trimming stripped 2 bases from V and 0 bases from J, with 9 bases between.

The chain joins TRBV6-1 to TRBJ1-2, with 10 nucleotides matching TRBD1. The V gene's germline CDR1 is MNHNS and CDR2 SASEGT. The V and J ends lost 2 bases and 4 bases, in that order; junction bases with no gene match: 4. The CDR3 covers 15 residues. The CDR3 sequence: CASSETGQGIYGYTF. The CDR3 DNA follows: TGTGCCAGCAGTGAAACGGGACAGGGGATCTATGGCTACACCTTC.

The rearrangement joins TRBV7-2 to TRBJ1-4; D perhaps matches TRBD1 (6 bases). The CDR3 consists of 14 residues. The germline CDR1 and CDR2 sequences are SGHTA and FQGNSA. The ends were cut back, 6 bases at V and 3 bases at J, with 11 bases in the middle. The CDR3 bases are TGTGCCAGCAGGATACAGGGAGCTAATGAAAAACTGTTTTTT. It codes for CASRIQGANEKLFF. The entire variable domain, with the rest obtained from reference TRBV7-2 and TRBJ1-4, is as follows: GAGVSQSPSNKVTEKGKDVELRCDPISGHTALYWYRQSLGQGLEFLIYFQGNSAPDKSGLPSDRFSAERTGGSVSTLTIQRTQQEDSAVYLCASRIQGANEKLFFGSGTQLSVL.

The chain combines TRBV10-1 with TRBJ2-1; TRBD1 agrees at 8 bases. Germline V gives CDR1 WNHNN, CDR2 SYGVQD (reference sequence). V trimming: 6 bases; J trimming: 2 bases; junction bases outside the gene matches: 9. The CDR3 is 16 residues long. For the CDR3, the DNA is TGCGCCAGCAGCGACTTCGGACAGGGCCCCTACAATGAGCAGTTCTTC. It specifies CASSDFGQGPYNEQFF.

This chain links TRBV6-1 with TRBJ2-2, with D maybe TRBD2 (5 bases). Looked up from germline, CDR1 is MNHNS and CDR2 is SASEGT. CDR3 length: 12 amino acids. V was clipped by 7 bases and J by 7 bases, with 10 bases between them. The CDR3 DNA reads TGTGCCAGCACACGGGGATACGGGGAGCTGTTTTTT. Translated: CASTRGYGELFF.

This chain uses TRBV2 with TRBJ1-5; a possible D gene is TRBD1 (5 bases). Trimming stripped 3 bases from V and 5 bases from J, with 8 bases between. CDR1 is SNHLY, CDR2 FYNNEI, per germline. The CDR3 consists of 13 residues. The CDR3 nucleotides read TGTGCCAGCAGTGATTTCAGGGATCAGCCCCAGCATTTT. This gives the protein CASSDFRDQPQHF.

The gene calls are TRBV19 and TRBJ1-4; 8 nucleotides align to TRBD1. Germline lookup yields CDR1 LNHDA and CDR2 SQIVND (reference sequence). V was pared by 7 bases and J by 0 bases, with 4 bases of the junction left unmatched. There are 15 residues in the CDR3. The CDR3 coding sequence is TGTGCCAGTACACCGGGACAGGCAACTAATGAAAAACTGTTTTTT. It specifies CASTPGQATNEKLFF.

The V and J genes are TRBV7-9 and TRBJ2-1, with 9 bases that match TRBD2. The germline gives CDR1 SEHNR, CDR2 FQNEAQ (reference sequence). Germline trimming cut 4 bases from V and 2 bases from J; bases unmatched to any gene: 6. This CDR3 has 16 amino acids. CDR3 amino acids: CASSSWAGGTYNEQFF. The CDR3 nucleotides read TGTGCCAGCAGCTCGTGGGCGGGGGGGACCTACAATGAGCAGTTCTTC.

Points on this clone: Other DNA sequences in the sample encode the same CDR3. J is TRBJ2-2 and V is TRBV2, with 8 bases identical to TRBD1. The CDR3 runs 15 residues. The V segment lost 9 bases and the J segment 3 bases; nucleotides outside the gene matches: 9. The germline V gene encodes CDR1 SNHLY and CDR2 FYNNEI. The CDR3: CASSYRGIYTGELFF. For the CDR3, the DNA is TGTGCCAGTTCCTACAGGGGGATTTACACCGGGGAGCTGTTTTTT.

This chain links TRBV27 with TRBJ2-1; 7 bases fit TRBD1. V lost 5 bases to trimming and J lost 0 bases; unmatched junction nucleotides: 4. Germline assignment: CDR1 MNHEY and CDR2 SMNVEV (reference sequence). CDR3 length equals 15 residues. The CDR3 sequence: CASSPYRGSYNEQFF. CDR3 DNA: TGTGCCAGCAGTCCGTACAGGGGCTCCTACAATGAGCAGTTCTTC.

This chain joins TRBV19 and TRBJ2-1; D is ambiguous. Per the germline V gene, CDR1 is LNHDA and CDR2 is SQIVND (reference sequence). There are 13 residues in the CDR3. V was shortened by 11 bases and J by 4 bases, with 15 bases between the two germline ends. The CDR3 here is CASRSPLYNEQFF. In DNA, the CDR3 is TGTGCCTCTCGTTCCCCCCTTTACAATGAGCAGTTCTTC. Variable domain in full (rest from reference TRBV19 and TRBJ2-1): DGGITQSPKYLFRKEGQNVTLSCEQNLNHDAMYWYRQDPGQGLRLIYYSQIVNDFQKGDIAEGYSVSREKKESFPLTVTSAQKNPTAFYLCASRSPLYNEQFFGPGTRLTVL.

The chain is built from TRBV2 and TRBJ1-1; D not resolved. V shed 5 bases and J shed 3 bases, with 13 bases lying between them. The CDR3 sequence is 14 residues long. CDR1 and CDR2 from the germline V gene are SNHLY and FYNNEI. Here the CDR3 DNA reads TGTGCCAGCAGTACAGTCAACGTGTACACTGAAGCTTTCTTT. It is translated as CASSTVNVYTEAFF.

CDR3 in amino acids: CATSRGDRGSYNEQFF. In DNA form, the CDR3 reads TGTGCCACCAGCAGAGGGGACAGGGGGTCCTACAATGAGCAGTTCTTC. The V call is TRBV15, the J call TRBJ2-1; 11 nucleotides agree with TRBD1. The V and J ends lost 1 base and 1 base, in that order; junction bases with no gene match: 0. The CDR3 is made up of 16 amino acids. The germline CDR1 and CDR2 sequences are LNHNV and YYDKDF (reference sequence).

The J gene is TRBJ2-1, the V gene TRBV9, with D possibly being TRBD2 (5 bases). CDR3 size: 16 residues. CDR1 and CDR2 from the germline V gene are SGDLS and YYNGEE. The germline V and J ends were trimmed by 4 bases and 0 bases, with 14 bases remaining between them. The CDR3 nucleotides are TGTGCCAGCAGCCCCCGAGGAGCGGACTCCTACAATGAGCAGTTCTTC. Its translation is CASSPRGADSYNEQFF. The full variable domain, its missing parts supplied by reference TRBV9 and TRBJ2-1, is DSGVTQTPKHLITATGQRVTLRCSPRSGDLSVYWYQQSLDQGLQFLIQYYNGEERAKGNILERFSAQQFPDLHSELNLSSLELGDSALYFCASSPRGADSYNEQFFGPGTRLTVL.

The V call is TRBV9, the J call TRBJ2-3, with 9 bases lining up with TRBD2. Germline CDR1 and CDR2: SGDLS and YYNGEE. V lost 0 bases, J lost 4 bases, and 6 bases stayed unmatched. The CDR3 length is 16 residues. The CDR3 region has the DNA TGTGCCAGCAGCGTAGCCAGCGGGGGGCTCGCAGATACGCAGTATTTT. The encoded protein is CASSVASGGLADTQYF.

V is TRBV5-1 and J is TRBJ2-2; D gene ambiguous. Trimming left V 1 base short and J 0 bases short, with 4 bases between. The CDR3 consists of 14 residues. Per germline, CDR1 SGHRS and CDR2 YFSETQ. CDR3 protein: CASSLSPNTGELFF. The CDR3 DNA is TGCGCCAGCAGCTTGAGCCCGAACACCGGGGAGCTGTTTTTT.

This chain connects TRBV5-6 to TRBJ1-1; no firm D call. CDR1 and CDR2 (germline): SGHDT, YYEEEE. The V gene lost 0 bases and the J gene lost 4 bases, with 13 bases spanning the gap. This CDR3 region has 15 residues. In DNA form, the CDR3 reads TGTGCCAGCAGCTTGGCCGGGGAGTGGGTCACTGAAGCTTTCTTT. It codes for CASSLAGEWVTEAFF.

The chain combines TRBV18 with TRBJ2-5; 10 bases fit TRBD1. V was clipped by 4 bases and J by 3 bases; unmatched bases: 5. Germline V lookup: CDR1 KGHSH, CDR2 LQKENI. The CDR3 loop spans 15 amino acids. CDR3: CASSRQGASEETQYF. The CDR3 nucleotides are TGTGCCAGCTCACGACAGGGGGCGTCGGAAGAGACCCAGTACTTC.

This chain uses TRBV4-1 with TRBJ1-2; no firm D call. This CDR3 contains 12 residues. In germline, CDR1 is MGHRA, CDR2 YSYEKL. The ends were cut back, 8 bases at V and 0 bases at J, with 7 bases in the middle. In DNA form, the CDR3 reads TGCGCCAGCTTCGGTTCTAACTATGGCTACACCTTC. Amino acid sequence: CASFGSNYGYTF.

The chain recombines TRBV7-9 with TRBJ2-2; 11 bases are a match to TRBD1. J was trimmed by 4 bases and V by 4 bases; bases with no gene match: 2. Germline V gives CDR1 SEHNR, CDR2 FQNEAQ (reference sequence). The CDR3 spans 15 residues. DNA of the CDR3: TGTGCCAGCAGCTCTGGGACAGGGGGCACCGGGGAGCTGTTTTTT. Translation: CASSSGTGGTGELFF.

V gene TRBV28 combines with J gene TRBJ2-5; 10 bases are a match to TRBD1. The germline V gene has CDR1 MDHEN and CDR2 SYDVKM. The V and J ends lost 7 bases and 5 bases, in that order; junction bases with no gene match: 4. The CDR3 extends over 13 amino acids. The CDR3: CASTRQGAETQYF. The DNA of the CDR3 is TGTGCCAGCACCAGACAGGGGGCTGAGACCCAGTACTTC.

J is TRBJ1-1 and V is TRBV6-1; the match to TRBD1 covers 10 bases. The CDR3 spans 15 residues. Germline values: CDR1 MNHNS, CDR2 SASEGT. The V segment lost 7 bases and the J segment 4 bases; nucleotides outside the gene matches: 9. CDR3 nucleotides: TGTGCCAGCAACGACAGGGGGCTAAGGGGCACTGAAGCTTTCTTT. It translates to CASNDRGLRGTEAFF.

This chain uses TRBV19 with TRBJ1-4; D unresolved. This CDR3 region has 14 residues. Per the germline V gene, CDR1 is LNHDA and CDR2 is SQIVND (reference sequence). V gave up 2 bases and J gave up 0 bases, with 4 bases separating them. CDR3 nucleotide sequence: TGTGCCAGTAGTATACTGTCAACTAATGAAAAACTGTTTTTT. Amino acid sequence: CASSILSTNEKLFF.

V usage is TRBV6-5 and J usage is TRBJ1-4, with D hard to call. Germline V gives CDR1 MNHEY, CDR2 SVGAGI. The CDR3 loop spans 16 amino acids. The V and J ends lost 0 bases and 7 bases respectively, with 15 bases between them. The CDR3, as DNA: TGTGCCAGCAGTTACTCGAGTGCGGGGTCGGGTGAAAAACTGTTTTTT. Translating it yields CASSYSSAGSGEKLFF.

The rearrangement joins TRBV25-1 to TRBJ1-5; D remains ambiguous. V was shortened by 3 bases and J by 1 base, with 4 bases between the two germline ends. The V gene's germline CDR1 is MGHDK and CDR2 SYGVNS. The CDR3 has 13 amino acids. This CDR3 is CASSEGSNQPQHF. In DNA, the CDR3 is TGTGCCAGCAGTGAGGGCAGCAATCAGCCCCAGCATTTT.

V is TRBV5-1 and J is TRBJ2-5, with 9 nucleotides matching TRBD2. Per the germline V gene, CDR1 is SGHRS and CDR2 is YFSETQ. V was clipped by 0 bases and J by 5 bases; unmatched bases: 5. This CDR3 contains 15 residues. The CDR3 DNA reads TGCGCCAGCAGCTTGGGTCAAGCGGGGGGCGAGACCCAGTACTTC. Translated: CASSLGQAGGETQYF.

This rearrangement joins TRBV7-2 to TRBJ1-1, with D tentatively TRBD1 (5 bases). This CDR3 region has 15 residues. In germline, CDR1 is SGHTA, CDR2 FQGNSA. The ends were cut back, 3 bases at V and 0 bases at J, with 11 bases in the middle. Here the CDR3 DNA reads TGTGCCAGCAGCTTGGGATACAGGATGAACACTGAAGCTTTCTTT. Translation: CASSLGYRMNTEAFF.